This TCR beta chain was identified in a study of T-cell reconstitution after alpha-beta-depleted transplantation in children. This CDR3 is built from 15 residues. V was pared by 0 bases and J by 10 bases, with 6 bases of the junction left unmatched. The germline CDR1 and CDR2 sequences are SGDLS and YYNGEE. Construction of the TCRbeta library involved unique molecular identifiers. TCRdb redid the calling of the PCR reads with MiXCR, one entry per CDR3 protein. The table includes about 300,000 distinct CDR3 sequences, over 9% detected once. This clonotype appeared many times. The receptor's source is a boy under three years old with acute myeloid leukemia, due to receive a stem cell transplant. This specimen consisted of PBMCs, obtained before TCRalphabeta/CD19-depleted stem cell transplant. The chain uses TRBV9 and TRBJ2-1; 11 bases map to TRBD1. CDR3 nucleotide sequence: TGTGCCAGCAGCGTAGGGACAGGGGGCGTGGGGGAGCAGTTCTTC. Amino acid sequence: CASSVGTGGVGEQFF.